Listed below are T cell receptor beta chains from one sample, sequenced in a study of CD8 T cells in Susac syndrome. One entry per CDR3 protein, called by TCRdb with MiXCR from the immunoSEQ multiplex PCR reads. Seen here are 100,000 or so distinct CDR3 sequences, approximately 95% observed once, and the top ten hold approximately 0.3%. The sample comprised CD8+ T cells from PBMCs. The receptors shown here come from a human donor with Susac syndrome. Each CDR3 is given with its conserved first and last residue. Fields, in order: J gene, D gene, V gene, CDR3 length, clone size, CDR3 DNA, CDR3 protein. The D gene is left open where the match is weak. Clone sizes are given selectively: once, few, many, or a class where the clone is expanded.

TRBJ1-1 | . | TRBV27 | 14 | . | TGTGCCAGCAGTCGGATACAGGGAAACACTGAAGCTTTCTTT | CASSRIQGNTEAFF
TRBJ2-5 | TRBD1 | TRBV11-2 | 13 | once | TGTGCCAGCAGCTCGACAGGGCCAGAGACCCAGTACTTC | CASSSTGPETQYF
TRBJ2-5 | TRBD2 | TRBV14 | 16 | . | TGTGCCAGCAGCCAAGGCCCTCGGGGGGTAGGAGAGACCCAGTACTTC | CASSQGPRGVGETQYF
TRBJ2-3 | . | TRBV2 | 13 | . | TGTGCCAGCAGTGCTGATAGCACAGATACGCAGTATTTT | CASSADSTDTQYF
TRBJ2-1 | . | TRBV5-1 | 14 | . | TGCGCCAGCGCCCCCGGGATGGGCTACAATGAGCAGTTCTTC | CASAPGMGYNEQFF
TRBJ2-7 | TRBD1 | TRBV20-1 | 13 | . | TGCAGTGCCCCCCCCGACAGGGAGCGGGAGCAGTACTTC | CSAPPDREREQYF
TRBJ2-3 | . | TRBV29-1 | 9 | . | TGCAGCGTGATGGATACGCAGTTTTTT | CSVMDTQFF
TRBJ2-5 | . | TRBV5-4 | 17 | . | TGTGCCAGCAGCTTTGCGCGGAACGAGGGACATGGGGAGACCCAGTACTTC | CASSFARNEGHGETQYF
TRBJ2-5 | TRBD2 | TRBV24-1 | 15 | . | TGTGCCACCAGTGACCCTACTAGCGGGATTGAGACCCAGTACTTC | CATSDPTSGIETQYF
TRBJ2-1 | . | TRBV4-2 | 15 | . | TGTGCCAGCAGCCAAGATCGAACAGGGAACAATGAGCAGTTCTTC | CASSQDRTGNNEQFF
TRBJ2-7 | TRBD1 | TRBV7-8 | 13 | . | TGTGCCAGCAGGACAGGGGTGTCTTTCGAGCAGTACTTC | CASRTGVSFEQYF
TRBJ2-2 | . | TRBV24-1 | 14 | . | TGTGCCACCAGTGGTGGGGACGGCGCCGGGGAGCTGTTTTTT | CATSGGDGAGELFF
TRBJ2-2 | . | TRBV9 | 12 | few | TGTGCCAGCAGCGTAGGGTCCGGGGAGCTGTTTTTT | CASSVGSGELFF
TRBJ2-7 | TRBD1 | TRBV13 | 14 | . | TGTGCCAGCAGCTCCAGGACAGGGTGGGGCGAGCAGTACTTC | CASSSRTGWGEQYF
TRBJ2-7 | TRBD2 | TRBV28 | 14 | . | TGTGCCAGCAGACGAGCGGGAGGGCGGTACGAGCAGTACTTC | CASRRAGGRYEQYF
TRBJ2-3 | . | TRBV3-1 | 15 | . | TGTGCCAGCAGCCAAGGCGCAGGTGGAACAGATACGCAGTATTTT | CASSQGAGGTDTQYF
TRBJ2-7 | . | TRBV20-1 | 13 | . | TGCAGTGCTACAGGAGGGTTTGATTACGAGCAGTACTTC | CSATGGFDYEQYF
TRBJ2-6 | . | TRBV28 | 14 | . | TGTGCCAGCAGAGGCCTGTTTGGGGCCAACGTCCTGACTTTC | CASRGLFGANVLTF
TRBJ1-5 | . | TRBV6-2/TRBV6-3 | 13 | . | TGTGCCAGCACAGTTTTTCGGAATCAGCCCCAGCATTTT | CASTVFRNQPQHF
TRBJ1-5 | . | TRBV5-1 | 16 | . | TGCGCCAGCAGCTTGACGGGACAAGGGGACAATCAGCCCCAGCATTTT | CASSLTGQGDNQPQHF
TRBJ2-1 | TRBD1 | TRBV5-4 | 14 | . | TGTGCCAGCAGCTTCGGACAGGCGAGTAATGAGCAGTTCTTC | CASSFGQASNEQFF
TRBJ1-1 | . | TRBV12-3/TRBV12-4 | 12 | . | TGTGCCAGCACCCCGGGCGACACTGAAGCTTTCTTT | CASTPGDTEAFF
TRBJ2-1 | . | TRBV11-1 | 16 | once | TGTGCCAGCAGCCGTTCTTGGGCGGGCACCTACAATGAGCAGTTCTTC | CASSRSWAGTYNEQFF
TRBJ2-7 | TRBD2 | TRBV29-1 | 10 | . | TGCAGCCCTGGGGAGGGGCCTGGGTACTTC | CSPGEGPGYF
TRBJ2-7 | TRBD2 | TRBV5-1 | 13 | . | TGCGCCAGCCAGGCGGGGGAAGGTTACGAGCAGTACTTC | CASQAGEGYEQYF
TRBJ1-1 | . | TRBV20-1 | 14 | . | TGCAGTGCTAGAACGGGGAGCAGGAACACTGAAGCTTTCTTT | CSARTGSRNTEAFF
TRBJ2-7 | . | TRBV19 | 14 | . | TGTGCCAGTAGTCGTCGAGGGAAAATCGACGAGCAGTACTTC | CASSRRGKIDEQYF
TRBJ1-1 | TRBD1 | TRBV4-1 | 15 | . | TGCGCCAGCAGGCCCAGGGGGCTGGGGAACACTGAAGCTTTCTTT | CASRPRGLGNTEAFF
TRBJ2-5 | TRBD2 | TRBV12-3/TRBV12-4 | 12 | . | TGTGCCAGCAGTGTAGCGGGAGAGACCCAGTACTTC | CASSVAGETQYF
TRBJ1-5 | TRBD1 | TRBV2 | 16 | . | TGTGCCAGCAGTGAGGGGACAGGGGGCGCGGCTCAGCCCCAGCATTTT | CASSEGTGGAAQPQHF
TRBJ2-7 | . | TRBV5-6 | 15 | . | TGTGCCAGCAGACCCGGGCCACTAGATCCTAACGAGCAGTACTTC | CASRPGPLDPNEQYF
TRBJ1-1 | . | TRBV21-1 | 16 | . | TGTGCCAGCAGCAAAGAGGCCCAGCTCCGCAACACTGAAGCTTTCTTT | CASSKEAQLRNTEAFF
TRBJ2-7 | . | TRBV29-1 | 14 | once | TGCAGCGCCCTGGGCGGGCCAAGCTCCTACGAGCAGTACTTC | CSALGGPSSYEQYF
TRBJ2-3 | . | TRBV5-1 | 15 | . | TGCGCCAGCAGCTTGGCGGGCCCCAGATCAGATACGCAGTATTTT | CASSLAGPRSDTQYF
TRBJ2-6 | . | TRBV5-1 | 15 | . | TGCGCCAGCAGCCTCGAACCTACTGGGGCCAACGTCCTGACTTTC | CASSLEPTGANVLTF
TRBJ2-7 | . | TRBV14 | 12 | . | TGTGCCAGCAGCCCCGTAGGTTACGAGCAGTACTTC | CASSPVGYEQYF
TRBJ2-7 | TRBD2 | TRBV28 | 15 | . | TGTGCCAGCAGGCCCGGGACTAGCGGTTTGCTCGAGCAGTACTTC | CASRPGTSGLLEQYF
TRBJ1-2 | . | TRBV2 | 14 | . | TGTGCCAGCACTACCCCGCAGGGTCCCTATGGCTACACCTTC | CASTTPQGPYGYTF
TRBJ2-7 | . | TRBV6-6 | 12 | . | TGTGCCAGCAGTCCTAGACAGAGCGAGCAGTACTTC | CASSPRQSEQYF
TRBJ1-6 | . | TRBV5-4 | 14 | few | TGTGCCAGCAGCACGGACACCTATAATTCACCCCTCCACTTT | CASSTDTYNSPLHF
TRBJ2-5 | TRBD2 | TRBV29-1 | 16 | . | TGCAGCGTTGAATGGACTAGCGGGGGGCCGCAAGAGACCCAGTACTTC | CSVEWTSGGPQETQYF
TRBJ2-4 | . | TRBV12-3/TRBV12-4 | 16 | . | TGTGCCAGCAGTTCCTATACAGGGACGGCCAAAAACATTCAGTACTTC | CASSSYTGTAKNIQYF
TRBJ2-1 | . | TRBV10-3 | 16 | . | TGTGCCATCAGTGAACCTACAGGGACCCCTTACAATGAGCAGTTCTTC | CAISEPTGTPYNEQFF